This T cell receptor beta chain was observed in a study of CD8+CD57+ T cells in acquired aplastic anemia. Study as a whole: Quantities of DNA derived from sorted CD4+ and CD8+ cells averaged roughly 3.4 ug.

The CDR3 extends over 15 amino acids. Germline-derived CDR1 and CDR2 are LNHNV and YYDKDF (reference sequence). The ends lost 5 bases at V and 7 bases at J; junction bases unmatched: 10. Sequencing involved patients with CD8+CD57+ cell expansion previously shown by flow cytometry. As a group, the patients uniformly had severe acquired aplastic anemia. This clonotype was observed a few times. The target antigen is unknown. The study profiled TCR beta VDJ and CDR3 using genomic DNA as template. TCRdb re-called the reads through MiXCR, storing one row per CDR3 protein. The sample holds 150,000 to 200,000 distinct CDR3 sequences, roughly 50% seen once. Findings and caveats of the study: Any difference that existed in CD8+ Simpson's diversity between patients and controls was not significant. Patients and controls turned out to have around 29 CD8+ CDR3 sequences in common.

The rearrangement uses TRBV15 and TRBJ2-1; 8 nucleotides line up with TRBD2. The receptor's source is a human donor with aplastic anemia. Sequencing was done on a sample of sorted CD4+, CD8+, or CD8+CD57+ T cells (not recorded which) from PBMCs. CDR3 protein: CATSLRTGGRNEQFF. The CDR3 region has the DNA TGTGCCACCAGCTTAAGGACGGGGGGGCGGAATGAGCAGTTCTTC.